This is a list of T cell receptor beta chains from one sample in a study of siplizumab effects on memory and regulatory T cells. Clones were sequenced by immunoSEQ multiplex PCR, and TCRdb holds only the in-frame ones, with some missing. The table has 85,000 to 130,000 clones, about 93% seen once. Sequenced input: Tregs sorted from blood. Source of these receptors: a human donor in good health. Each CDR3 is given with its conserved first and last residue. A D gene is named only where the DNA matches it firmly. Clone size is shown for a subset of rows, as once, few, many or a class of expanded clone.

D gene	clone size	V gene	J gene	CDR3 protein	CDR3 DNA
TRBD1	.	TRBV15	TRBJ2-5	CATSRAGTGGETQYF	TGTGCCACCAGCAGAGCCGGGACAGGGGGAGAGACCCAGTACTTC
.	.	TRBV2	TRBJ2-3	CASIFGGAADTQYF	TGTGCCAGCATCTTCGGAGGAGCCGCCGATACGCAGTATTTT
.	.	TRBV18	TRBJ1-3	CASSPQGLGATIYF	TGTGCCAGCTCACCACAGGGCCTTGGCGCCACCATATATTTT
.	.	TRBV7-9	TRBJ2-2	CASSQVAGELFF	TGTGCCAGCAGCCAGGTCGCCGGGGAGCTGTTTTTT
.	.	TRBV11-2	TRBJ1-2	CASSFSGNYGYTF	TGTGCCAGCAGCTTTTCGGGGAACTATGGCTACACCTTC
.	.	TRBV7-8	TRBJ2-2	CASSFRRTDTGELFF	TGTGCCAGCAGCTTCCGACGGACAGACACCGGGGAGCTGTTTTTT
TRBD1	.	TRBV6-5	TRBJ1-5	CASSYNRGNQPQHF	TGTGCCAGCAGTTACAACAGGGGGAATCAGCCCCAGCATTTT
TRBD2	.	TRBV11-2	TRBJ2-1	CASSSLSSGSRHEQFF	TGTGCCAGCAGCTCTTTGTCTAGCGGGAGCCGTCATGAGCAGTTCTTC
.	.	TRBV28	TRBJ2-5	CASSARETQYF	TGTGCCAGCAGTGCACGGGAGACCCAGTACTTC
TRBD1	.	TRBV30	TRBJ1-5	CAWGQGWHQPQHF	TGTGCCTGGGGACAGGGGTGGCATCAGCCCCAGCATTTT
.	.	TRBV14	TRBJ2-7	CASSYTLGAVEQYF	TGTGCCAGCAGCTACACCTTGGGGGCGGTCGAGCAGTACTTC
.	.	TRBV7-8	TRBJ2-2	CASSLAQGTGELFF	TGTGCCAGCAGCTTAGCGCAGGGGACCGGGGAGCTGTTTTTT
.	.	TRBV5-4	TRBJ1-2	CASSLWAGVGGYTF	TGTGCCAGCAGCTTGTGGGCAGGGGTAGGCGGCTACACCTTC
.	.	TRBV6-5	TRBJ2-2	CASSSNTGELFF	TGTGCCAGCAGTTCCAACACCGGGGAGCTGTTTTTT
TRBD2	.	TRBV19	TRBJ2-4	CASSSGLAGARAKNIQYF	TGTGCCAGTAGTTCGGGACTAGCGGGAGCCCGAGCCAAAAACATTCAGTACTTC
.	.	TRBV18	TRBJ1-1	CASSPPGEGGTEAFF	TGTGCCAGCTCACCCCCTGGGGAGGGGGGCACTGAAGCTTTCTTT
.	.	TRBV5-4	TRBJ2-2	CASSLVGPSNTGELFF	TGTGCCAGCAGCTTGGTCGGGCCCTCGAACACCGGGGAGCTGTTTTTT
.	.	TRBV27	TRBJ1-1	CASSSWGSGNTEAFF	TGTGCCAGCAGTTCGTGGGGGTCCGGAAACACTGAAGCTTTCTTT
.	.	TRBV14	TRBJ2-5	CASSQDLTTEGNF	TGTGCCAGCAGCCAAGATTTAACGACAGAGGGAAACTTC
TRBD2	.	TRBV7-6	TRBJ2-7	CASSWTSGSYEQYF	TGTGCCAGCAGCTGGACTAGCGGGAGTTACGAGCAGTACTTC
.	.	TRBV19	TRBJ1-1	CASSTLANTEAFF	TGTGCCAGTAGTACGCTGGCGAACACTGAAGCTTTCTTT
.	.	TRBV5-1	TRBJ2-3	CASSSSTTSDTQYF	TGCGCCAGCAGCTCGTCCACCACGTCAGATACGCAGTATTTT
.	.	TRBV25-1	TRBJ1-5	CASSTAGGNQPQHF	TGTGCCAGCAGTACCGCAGGGGGCAATCAGCCCCAGCATTTT
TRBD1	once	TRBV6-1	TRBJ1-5	CASSGTQDRVNQPQHF	TGTGCCAGCAGTGGAACGCAGGACAGGGTTAATCAGCCCCAGCATTTT
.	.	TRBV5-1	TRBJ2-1	CASRNLNEQFF	TGCGCCAGCAGAAATCTCAATGAGCAGTTCTTC
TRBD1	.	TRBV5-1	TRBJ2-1	CASSSSTGSQFF	TGCGCCAGCAGCTCCTCGACAGGGAGTCAGTTCTTC
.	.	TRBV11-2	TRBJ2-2	CASTDPGLRRTGELFF	TGTGCCAGCACAGACCCAGGGCTAAGGAGGACCGGGGAGCTGTTTTTT
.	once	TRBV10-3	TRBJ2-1	CAITPGWGIHNEQFF	TGTGCCATCACCCCCGGTTGGGGAATACACAATGAGCAGTTCTTC
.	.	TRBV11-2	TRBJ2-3	CASTTPEPQYF	TGTGCCAGCACCACACCGGAACCGCAGTATTTT
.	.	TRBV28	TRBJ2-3	CASSPSGTDTQYF	TGTGCCAGCAGTCCCAGCGGGACAGATACGCAGTATTTT
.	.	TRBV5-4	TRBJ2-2	CASSRLGVRMGELFF	TGTGCCAGCAGCCGACTAGGCGTGCGGATGGGGGAGCTGTTTTTT
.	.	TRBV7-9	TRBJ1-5	CASSLAGDQPQHF	TGTGCCAGCAGCTTAGCGGGGGACCAGCCCCAGCATTTT
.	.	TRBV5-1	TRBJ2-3	CASSIQGIRADTQYF	TGCGCCAGCAGCATACAGGGAATTCGTGCGGATACGCAGTATTTT
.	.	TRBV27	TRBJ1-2	CASSPGEGYGYTF	TGTGCCAGCAGCCCAGGGGAAGGGTATGGCTACACCTTC
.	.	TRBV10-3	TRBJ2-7	CAISHGSTVYEQYF	TGTGCCATCAGTCACGGGAGTACGGTCTACGAGCAGTACTTC
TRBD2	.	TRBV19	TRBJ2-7	CASSIGEGLAGPTYEQYF	TGTGCCAGTAGTATAGGAGAGGGACTAGCGGGTCCAACCTACGAGCAGTACTTC